The source of this TCR beta chain is a study of breast tumors, draining lymph nodes, adjacent tissues. Study-wide findings and caveats: Tumor repertoires ranked between lymph nodes and nontumor tissue in diversity, with V and J gene preferences. Data only fit, rather than demonstrated, lymph node origin of most tumor T cells.

Each CDR3 protein gets one entry after TCRdb re-called the multiplex PCR reads with MiXCR. The repertoire holds some 110,000 distinct CDR3 sequences, with approximately 28% as singletons. Breast cancer patients provided tissue from their axillary draining lymph nodes. Trimming shortened V by 1 base and J by 2 bases, and 12 bases separated the two germline ends. The CDR3 has 16 residues. Germline V lookup: CDR1 SGHTA, CDR2 FQGNSA. This clonotype was found many times. Its antigen is not known. Specimen: axillary lymph node tissue. The origin of this receptor is a female donor with breast cancer. Some clones in this sample may be carry-over from other donors' samples. V gene TRBV7-2 combines with J gene TRBJ1-3; maybe TRBD1 (5 bases). Written as DNA, the CDR3 is TGTGCCAGCAGCTTAGGGATACCGGGGGCTGGAAACACCATATATTTT. This gives the protein CASSLGIPGAGNTIYF.